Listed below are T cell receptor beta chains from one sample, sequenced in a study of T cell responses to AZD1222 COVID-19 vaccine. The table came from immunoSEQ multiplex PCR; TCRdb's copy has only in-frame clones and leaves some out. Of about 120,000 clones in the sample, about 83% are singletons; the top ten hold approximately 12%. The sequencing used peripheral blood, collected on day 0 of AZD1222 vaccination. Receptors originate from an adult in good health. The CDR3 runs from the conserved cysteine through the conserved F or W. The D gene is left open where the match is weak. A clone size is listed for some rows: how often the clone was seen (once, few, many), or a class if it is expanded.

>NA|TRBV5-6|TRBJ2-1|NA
CASSSSGARFF
TGTGCCAGCAGCAGCTCCGGGGCTAGGTTCTTC
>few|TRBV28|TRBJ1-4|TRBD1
CASSPSTGGYEKLFF
TGTGCCAGCAGTCCATCGACAGGGGGTTATGAAAAACTGTTTTTT
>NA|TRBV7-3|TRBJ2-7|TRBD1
CASSLRAGGPHEQYF
TGTGCCAGCAGCTTAAGGGCAGGGGGCCCCCACGAGCAGTACTTC
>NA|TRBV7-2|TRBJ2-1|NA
CASRLGYEQFF
TGTGCCAGCAGATTGGGGTATGAGCAGTTCTTC
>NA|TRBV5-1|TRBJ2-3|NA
CASSLYLTGPTDTQYF
TGCGCCAGCAGCTTATATTTGACAGGCCCCACAGATACGCAGTATTTT
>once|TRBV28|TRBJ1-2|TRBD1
CATPSRGGYDYGYTF
TGTGCCACCCCTAGTAGAGGGGGCTACGACTATGGCTACACCTTC
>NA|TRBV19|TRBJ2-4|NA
CASTRQGGNIQYF
TGTGCCAGTACTCGCCAGGGCGGAAACATTCAGTACTTC
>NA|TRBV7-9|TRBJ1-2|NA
CASRTSGTIYGYTF
TGTGCCAGCAGGACATCCGGGACAATCTATGGCTACACCTTC
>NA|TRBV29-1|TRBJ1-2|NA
CSVREGPGGYTF
TGCAGCGTTCGGGAGGGGCCTGGTGGCTACACCTTC
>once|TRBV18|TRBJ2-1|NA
CASCTGDPYNEQFF
TGTGCCAGCTGCACCGGGGACCCATACAATGAGCAGTTCTTC
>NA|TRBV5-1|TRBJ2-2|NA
CASTQNTGELFF
TGCGCCAGCACACAGAACACCGGGGAGCTGTTTTTT
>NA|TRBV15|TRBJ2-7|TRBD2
CATSRGGTSGNYEQYF
TGTGCCACCAGCAGAGGGGGGACTAGCGGGAACTACGAGCAGTACTTC
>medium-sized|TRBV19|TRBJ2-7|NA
CASTLTGQGTYEQYF
TGTGCCAGCACCCTCACGGGGCAGGGGACCTACGAGCAGTACTTC
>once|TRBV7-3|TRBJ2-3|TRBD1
CASSPDRAQMDTQYF
TGTGCCAGCAGCCCGGACAGGGCACAAATGGATACGCAGTATTTT
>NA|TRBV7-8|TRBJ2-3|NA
CASRELGTDTQYF
TGTGCCAGCAGAGAATTAGGCACAGATACGCAGTATTTT
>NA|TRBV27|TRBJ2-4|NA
CASSPMEAGKNIQYF
TGTGCCAGCAGCCCAATGGAGGCAGGGAAAAACATTCAGTACTTC
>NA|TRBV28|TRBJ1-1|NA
CASSRGQPGEAFF
TGTGCCAGCAGTCGTGGACAGCCGGGCGAAGCTTTCTTT
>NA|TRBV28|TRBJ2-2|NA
CASSLGQVFTGELFF
TGTGCCAGCAGTTTAGGGCAGGTCTTCACCGGGGAGCTGTTTTTT
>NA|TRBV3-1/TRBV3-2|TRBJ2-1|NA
CAGTTVGAGNEQFF
TGTGCCGGCACAACCGTGGGGGCGGGGAATGAGCAGTTCTTC
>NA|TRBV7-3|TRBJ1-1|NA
CASSLDRNTEAFF
TGTGCCAGCAGCCTGGACAGGAACACTGAAGCTTTCTTT
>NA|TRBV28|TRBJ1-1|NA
CASRLGRGTEAFF
TGTGCCAGCAGGCTGGGAAGGGGCACTGAAGCTTTCTTT
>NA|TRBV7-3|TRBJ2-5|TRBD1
CASSLGQGPPETQYF
TGTGCCAGCAGCTTGGGACAGGGGCCCCCAGAGACCCAGTACTTC
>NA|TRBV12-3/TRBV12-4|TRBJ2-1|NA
CASCLYNEQFF
TGTGCCAGTTGTCTCTACAATGAGCAGTTCTTC
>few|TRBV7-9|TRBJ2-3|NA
CASSAPGTSTDTQYF
TGTGCCAGCAGCGCTCCCGGGACTAGCACAGATACGCAGTATTTT
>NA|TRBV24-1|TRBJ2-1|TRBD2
CATSGLAGEPNEQFF
TGTGCCACCAGTGGACTAGCGGGGGAACCAAATGAGCAGTTCTTC
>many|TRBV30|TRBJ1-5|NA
CAWSVDSNQPQHF
TGTGCCTGGAGTGTAGATAGCAATCAGCCCCAGCATTTT
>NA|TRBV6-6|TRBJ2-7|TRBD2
CASSTGLAHYEQYF
TGTGCCAGCAGTACGGGACTAGCACACTACGAGCAGTACTTC
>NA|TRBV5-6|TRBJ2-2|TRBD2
CASSPDSGSTGELFF
TGTGCCAGCAGCCCCGATAGCGGGAGCACCGGGGAGCTGTTTTTT
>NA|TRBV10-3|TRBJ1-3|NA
CAISPRDPGNTIYF
TGTGCCATCAGCCCCCGGGACCCGGGAAACACCATATATTTT
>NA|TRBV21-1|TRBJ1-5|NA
CASSRAPCSNQPQHF
TGTGCCAGCAGCAGGGCCCCGTGTAGCAATCAGCCCCAGCATTTT
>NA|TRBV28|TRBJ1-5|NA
CASSRDSNQPQHF
TGTGCCAGCAGCCGAGATAGCAATCAGCCCCAGCATTTT
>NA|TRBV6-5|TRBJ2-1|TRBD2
CASQLAGVSNEQFF
TGTGCCAGCCAACTAGCGGGAGTCTCCAATGAGCAGTTCTTC
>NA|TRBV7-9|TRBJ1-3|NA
CASSLATNTIYF
TGTGCCAGCAGCTTAGCAACTAACACCATATATTTT
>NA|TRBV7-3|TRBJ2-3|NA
CASSPTTRNTDTQYF
TGTGCCAGCAGCCCCACGACTAGGAACACAGATACGCAGTATTTT
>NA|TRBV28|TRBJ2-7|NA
CASSRGSQPVYEQYF
TGTGCCAGCAGCCGTGGGAGCCAGCCGGTTTACGAGCAGTACTTC
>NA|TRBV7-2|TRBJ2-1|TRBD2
CASSTSVSSYNEQFF
TGTGCCAGCTCTACTAGCGTGAGCTCCTACAATGAGCAGTTCTTC
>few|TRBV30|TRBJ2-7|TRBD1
CAWRRDSSWQYF
TGTGCCTGGAGAAGGGACAGCTCTTGGCAGTACTTC
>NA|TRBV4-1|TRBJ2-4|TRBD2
CASSQDQASGVAKNIQYF
TGCGCCAGCAGCCAAGACCAAGCTAGCGGGGTAGCCAAAAACATTCAGTACTTC
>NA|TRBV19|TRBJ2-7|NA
CASSRGEPYEQYF
TGTGCCAGTAGTAGAGGGGAGCCCTACGAGCAGTACTTC
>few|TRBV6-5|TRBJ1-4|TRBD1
CASSYSRDRGEKLFF
TGTGCCAGCAGTTACTCGAGGGACAGGGGTGAAAAACTGTTTTTT
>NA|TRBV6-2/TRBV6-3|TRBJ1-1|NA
CASSSHSASGLEAFF
TGTGCCAGCAGTTCGCACTCCGCTTCGGGGCTTGAAGCTTTCTTT
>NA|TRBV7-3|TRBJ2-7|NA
CASSPLGKDEQYF
TGTGCCAGCAGCCCTTTAGGGAAGGACGAGCAGTACTTC
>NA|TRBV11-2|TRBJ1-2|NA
CASSLGGNYGYTF
TGTGCCAGCAGCTTAGGAGGGAACTATGGCTACACCTTC
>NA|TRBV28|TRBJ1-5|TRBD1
CATRTGGANQPQHF
TGTGCCACCCGGACAGGGGGGGCCAATCAGCCCCAGCATTTT
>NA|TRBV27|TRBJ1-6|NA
CASSFRGSGSPLHF
TGTGCCAGCAGTTTTAGGGGGTCGGGTTCACCCCTCCACTTT
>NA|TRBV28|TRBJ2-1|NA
CASRTQGSSYNEQFF
TGTGCCAGCAGGACGCAGGGGAGCTCCTACAATGAGCAGTTCTTC
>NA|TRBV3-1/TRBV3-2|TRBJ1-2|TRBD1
CASSRGQGEDYGYTF
TGTGCCAGCAGCCGGGGACAGGGGGAAGACTATGGCTACACCTTC
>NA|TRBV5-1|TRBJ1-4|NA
CASSRRDIENEKLFF
TGCGCCAGCAGCCGCAGGGACATAGAAAATGAAAAACTGTTTTTT
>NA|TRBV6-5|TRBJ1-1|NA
CASKGVATDTEAFF
TGTGCCAGCAAGGGAGTGGCAACTGACACTGAAGCTTTCTTT
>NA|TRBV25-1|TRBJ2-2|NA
CASSGTGATGELFF
TGTGCCAGCAGTGGCACAGGAGCCACCGGGGAGCTGTTTTTT
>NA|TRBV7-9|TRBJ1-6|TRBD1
CASSRQGSYNSPLHF
TGTGCCAGCAGCAGACAGGGATCCTATAATTCACCCCTCCACTTT
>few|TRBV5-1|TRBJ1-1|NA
CASSLDTRGTEAFF
TGCGCCAGCAGCTTGGACACCCGGGGGACTGAAGCTTTCTTT
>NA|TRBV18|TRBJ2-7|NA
CASSTGTYEQYF
TGTGCCAGCTCAACAGGGACCTACGAGCAGTACTTC
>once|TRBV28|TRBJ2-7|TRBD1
CASSSGTGAYYEQYF
TGTGCCAGCAGTTCTGGGACAGGGGCCTACTACGAGCAGTACTTC
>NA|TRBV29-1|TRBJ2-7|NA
CSVVAAETRGQYF
TGCAGCGTTGTGGCGGCCGAAACGAGGGGGCAGTACTTC
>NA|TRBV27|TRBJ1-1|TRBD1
CASSPTPGQGALYTEAFF
TGTGCCAGCAGTCCAACCCCGGGACAGGGGGCGCTTTACACTGAAGCTTTCTTT
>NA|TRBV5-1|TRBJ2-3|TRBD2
CASSLPSGGTDTQYF
TGCGCCAGCAGCTTGCCTAGCGGGGGCACAGATACGCAGTATTTT
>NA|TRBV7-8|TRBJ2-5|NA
CASSQAAGRGQETQYF
TGTGCCAGCAGTCAAGCGGCAGGGAGGGGGCAAGAGACCCAGTACTTC
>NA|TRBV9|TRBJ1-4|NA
CASSGQATNEKLFF
TGTGCCAGCAGCGGACAGGCAACTAATGAAAAACTGTTTTTT
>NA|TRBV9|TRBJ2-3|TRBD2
CASSVDTSGTDTQYF
TGTGCCAGCAGCGTAGATACTAGCGGCACAGATACGCAGTATTTT